Below are 28 T cell receptor beta chains sequenced from a single sample in a study of T cell responses to AZD1222 COVID-19 vaccine. Assay: immunoSEQ multiplex PCR; the TCRdb copy retains only in-frame clones and omits some. This table has some 25,000 clones, 88% appearing once. The sample here was peripheral blood, taken 28 days after the second AZD1222 dose. These receptors all stem from an adult who received the AZD1222 COVID-19 vaccine.

The chain employs TRBV5-6 and TRBJ1-3; D perhaps matches TRBD1 (5 bases). Germline loops: CDR1 SGHDT, CDR2 YYEEEE. V was cut by 7 bases and J by 0 bases, with 8 bases left in between. The CDR3 length is 13 residues. The CDR3 region is CASGHYSGNTIYF. CDR3 bases: TGTGCCAGCGGACATTACTCTGGAAACACCATATATTTT.

V is TRBV28 and J is TRBJ1-1; possibly TRBD1 for D (5 bases). V dropped 10 bases and J dropped 1 base, with 10 bases sitting between them. CDR3 length: 12 residues. Germline-derived CDR1 and CDR2 are MDHEN and SYDVKM. This chain's CDR3 is CATRVPNTEAFF. CDR3 bases: TGTGCCACCAGGGTCCCGAACACTGAAGCTTTCTTT.

The rearrangement links TRBV19 to TRBJ1-3, with 9 nucleotides matching TRBD1. This CDR3 region has 15 residues. Germline CDR1 reads LNHDA; CDR2 reads SQIVND (reference sequence). Trimming cost V 6 bases and J 2 bases; bases outside gene matches: 5. The CDR3 protein is CASSETGGTGNTIYF. CDR3 sequence (DNA): TGTGCCAGTAGCGAGACAGGGGGAACTGGAAACACCATATATTTT.

The V gene is TRBV6-5, the J gene TRBJ2-7, with 8 bases lining up with TRBD1. CDR3 size: 13 residues. V dropped 7 bases and J dropped 1; count of bases not matched to a gene: 3. Germline lookup yields CDR1 MNHEY and CDR2 SVGAGI. Here the CDR3 DNA reads TGTGCCAGCATAGGGGACAGGTCCTACGAGCAGTACTTC. Translation: CASIGDRSYEQYF.

The gene calls are TRBV5-1 and TRBJ1-1; TRBD1 might be the D (5 bases). Germline V gene data show CDR1 as SGHRS and CDR2 as YFSETQ. The CDR3 has 14 amino acids. With 4 bases removed from V and 5 bases from J, the gap between germline ends came to 15 bases. The CDR3: CASSPAGGETEAFF. The CDR3 DNA follows: TGCGCCAGCAGCCCCGCGGGAGGGGAAACTGAAGCTTTCTTT.

This clone was recorded once. The chain employs TRBV7-8 and TRBJ2-7; 13 bases are shared with TRBD2. After removal of 0 bases from V and 6 bases from J, the junction contained 17 bases not matched to a gene. The CDR3 length is 20 residues. Germline V gene lookup returns CDR1 SGHVS and CDR2 FQNEAQ. This chain's CDR3 is CASSLAMSLRTSGGLGEQYF. The CDR3 nucleotides are TGTGCCAGCAGCTTAGCAATGAGTCTTAGGACTAGCGGGGGACTTGGCGAGCAGTACTTC.

V gene TRBV24-1 combines with J gene TRBJ1-2, with D unresolved. V was cut by 4 bases and J by 8 bases, with 16 bases left in between. CDR1 KGHDR and CDR2 SFDVKD come from the germline V gene. The CDR3 contains 14 residues. This CDR3 is CATSDSGRTEGYTF. DNA for the CDR3: TGTGCCACCAGTGACTCTGGACGGACGGAAGGCTACACCTTC.

This clone showed up just a few times. V is TRBV7-9 and J is TRBJ2-7; the D gene is possibly TRBD2 (5 bases). The CDR3 length is 14 residues. V lost 6 bases, J lost 6 bases, and 18 bases lay in between. CDR1 is SEHNR, CDR2 FQNEAQ, per germline (reference sequence). CDR3 nucleotides: TGTGCCAGCAGGTTAAGCGGCGGCCGGGGCGAGCAGTACTTC. Its protein product is CASRLSGGRGEQYF.

The genes are TRBV5-1 and TRBJ1-1, with D perhaps matching TRBD1 (6 bases). Trimming stripped 5 bases from V and 1 base from J, with 15 bases between. CDR1 and CDR2 from the germline V gene are SGHRS and YFSETQ. The length of the CDR3 is 15 residues. The CDR3 is CASRYDGQPNTEAFF. The CDR3, as DNA: TGCGCCAGCAGGTACGACGGACAGCCGAACACTGAAGCTTTCTTT.

V gene TRBV19 combines with J gene TRBJ1-2; D unclear. V was clipped by 3 bases and J by 4 bases, with 15 bases between them. This CDR3 is 15 amino acids long. Germline V lookup: CDR1 LNHDA, CDR2 SQIVND (reference sequence). Written as DNA, the CDR3 is TGTGCCAGTAGTATTCAGGACGGGCTAAGCTATGGCTACACCTTC. This gives the protein CASSIQDGLSYGYTF.

The rearrangement links TRBV18 to TRBJ2-2; possibly TRBD1 or TRBD2 for D (5 bases each). The germline V and J ends were trimmed by 5 bases and 0 bases, with 13 bases remaining between them. Germline V gives CDR1 KGHSH, CDR2 LQKENI. The CDR3 has 16 amino acids. The CDR3 loop is CASSYGTQTNTGELFF. Here the CDR3 DNA reads TGTGCCAGCTCATACGGGACCCAGACGAACACCGGGGAGCTGTTTTTT.

The chain employs TRBV28 and TRBJ1-4; TRBD1 is a possible D gene (5 bases). Deletions cut 4 bases from V and 7 bases from J, with 13 bases between. This CDR3 is 14 amino acids long. The V gene's germline CDR1 is MDHEN and CDR2 SYDVKM. CDR3 in amino acids: CASSSPQGVEKLFF. The CDR3 nucleotides read TGTGCCAGCAGTTCGCCCCAGGGAGTTGAAAAACTGTTTTTT.

V and J are TRBV29-1 and TRBJ1-4; 7 bases agree with TRBD1. This CDR3 is built from 15 residues. In germline, CDR1 is SQVTM, CDR2 ANQGSEA. The trim removed 7 bases at V and 3 bases at J, leaving 11 bases unmatched. CDR3: CSAAQTGTANEKLFF. CDR3 bases: TGCAGCGCTGCGCAGACCGGGACAGCTAATGAAAAACTGTTTTTT.

The CDR3 sequence: CAISESGGKETQYF. In DNA, the CDR3 is TGTGCCATCAGTGAGTCGGGGGGTAAAGAGACCCAGTACTTC. The chain couples TRBV10-3 to TRBJ2-5, with D possibly being TRBD2 (6 bases). The CDR3 sequence is 14 residues long. The germline gives CDR1 ENHRY, CDR2 SYGVKD. Trimming pared 0 bases from V and 3 bases from J, leaving 8 bases between.

The chain has TRBV4-1 and TRBJ2-2; D is perhaps TRBD2 (6 bases). CDR3 length: 15 amino acids. Trimming took off 1 base at V and 6 bases at J, with 12 bases between the two ends. Germline V gives CDR1 MGHRA, CDR2 YSYEKL. CDR3 residues: CASSQGPGGAGELFF. The CDR3 region has the DNA TGCGCCAGCAGCCAAGGCCCGGGCGGGGCCGGGGAGCTGTTTTTT.

This clone turned up a few times. The V call is TRBV5-1, the J call TRBJ2-2, with 7 bases fitting TRBD2. The V gene end was trimmed by 0 bases and the J gene end by 0 bases; junction bases not matched to a gene: 2. Germline V gene data show CDR1 as SGHRS and CDR2 as YFSETQ. The CDR3 extends over 16 amino acids. The CDR3 protein is CASSLVAGANTGELFF. CDR3 DNA sequence: TGCGCCAGCAGCTTGGTGGCGGGGGCGAACACCGGGGAGCTGTTTTTT.

This clone was counted once. The gene calls are TRBV7-2 and TRBJ2-3; D perhaps matches TRBD1 (5 bases). V lost 5 bases and J 7 bases, leaving 13 bases between the germline ends. Germline V CDR1 and CDR2: SGHTA, FQGNSA. This CDR3 has 13 amino acids. For the CDR3, the DNA is TGTGCCAGCAGCGCATTTCAGGGAAATACGCAGTATTTT. Its protein product is CASSAFQGNTQYF. The variable domain in full, with the rest retrieved from reference TRBV7-2 and TRBJ2-3, is GAGVSQSPSNKVTEKGKDVELRCDPISGHTALYWYRQSLGQGLEFLIYFQGNSAPDKSGLPSDRFSAERTGGSVSTLTIQRTQQEDSAVYLCASSAFQGNTQYFGPGTRLTVL.

The chain employs TRBV5-1 and TRBJ2-5; 10 nucleotides line up with TRBD1. CDR1 and CDR2 from the germline V gene are SGHRS and YFSETQ. The CDR3 contains 15 residues. After removal of 4 bases from V and 5 bases from J, the junction contained 8 bases not matched to a gene. The CDR3 loop is CASSTGQGVVETQYF. The DNA for the CDR3 is TGCGCCAGCAGCACTGGACAGGGGGTTGTTGAGACCCAGTACTTC. Combining the CDR3 with reference TRBV5-1 and TRBJ2-5 gives the whole variable domain KAGVTQTPRYLIKTRGQQVTLSCSPISGHRSVSWYQQTPGQGLQFLFEYFSETQRNKGNFPGRFSGRQFSNSRSEMNVSTLELGDSALYLCASSTGQGVVETQYFGPGTRLLVL.

Only one count was recorded for this clone. This rearrangement joins TRBV28 to TRBJ2-3; D uncertain. The CDR3 sequence is 12 residues long. Trimming removed 6 bases from V and 3 bases from J, with 7 bases in between. Per germline, CDR1 MDHEN and CDR2 SYDVKM. The CDR3 DNA is TGTGCCAGCAGCCAACTGACAGATACGCAGTATTTT. It is translated as CASSQLTDTQYF. Complete variable domain (other parts from reference TRBV28 and TRBJ2-3): DVKVTQSSRYLVKRTGEKVFLECVQDMDHENMFWYRQDPGLGLRLIYFSYDVKMKEKGDIPEGYSVSREKKERFSLILESASTNQTSMYLCASSQLTDTQYFGPGTRLTVL.

This rearrangement joins TRBV5-8 to TRBJ1-1; 8 bases fit TRBD1. Germline values: CDR1 SGHTS, CDR2 YDEGEE. The CDR3 extends over 12 amino acids. V was clipped by 4 bases and J by 11 bases; unmatched bases: 7. The CDR3 DNA follows: TGTGCCAGCAGCCCACAGGGGGTAATGGCTTTCTTT. Translating gives CASSPQGVMAFF.

The chain uses TRBV10-3 and TRBJ1-2; D gene uncertain. V dropped 2 bases and J dropped 3 bases, with 4 bases sitting between them. The CDR3 covers 12 residues. Germline CDR1 ENHRY, CDR2 SYGVKD. This CDR3 reads CAISEGYYGYTF. The CDR3 coding sequence is TGTGCCATCAGTGAGGGATACTATGGCTACACCTTC.

The J gene is TRBJ2-2, the V gene TRBV28; D call uncertain. The ends were cut back, 4 bases at V and 0 bases at J, with 3 bases in the middle. Germline-derived CDR1 and CDR2 are MDHEN and SYDVKM. The CDR3 spans 13 residues. The DNA of the CDR3 is TGTGCCAGCAGTTATCCGAACACCGGGGAGCTGTTTTTT. It encodes CASSYPNTGELFF.

The chain is built from TRBV28 and TRBJ1-1; TRBD1 might be the D (6 bases). Germline V gene lookup returns CDR1 MDHEN and CDR2 SYDVKM. The CDR3 length is 13 residues. The V end was cut by 6 bases, the J end by 10 bases, with 18 bases between. For the CDR3, the DNA is TGTGCCAGCAGCGAGGGGGGGTATGGTGGAGCTTTCTTT. Its translation: CASSEGGYGGAFF.

This chain links TRBV21-1 with TRBJ2-3; the D call in the table, TRBD2, was not verified against the DNA. TRBV21-1 is classified as a pseudogene. This CDR3 comprises 16 residues. The CDR3 DNA sequence: TGTGCCAGCAGCACTAAATCACGGACTAGCGGGGATACGCAGTATTTT. Translated: CASSTKSRTSGDTQYF.

This rearrangement joins TRBV29-1 to TRBJ2-5; the D is unclear. The V end lost 3 bases, the J end lost 1 base, and 9 bases lay between the germline ends. CDR3 size: 13 residues. Germline V CDR1 and CDR2: SQVTM, ANQGSEA. The CDR3 sequence: CSVDRNTQETQYF. The CDR3 DNA follows: TGCAGCGTTGATAGGAACACCCAAGAGACCCAGTACTTC.

V gene TRBV19 combines with J gene TRBJ1-1; no clear D. CDR1 and CDR2 (germline): LNHDA, SQIVND (reference sequence). The V end lost 7 bases, the J end lost 4 bases, and 13 bases lay between the germline ends. The CDR3 is made up of 13 amino acids. CDR3 protein: CASKLELGTEAFF. The CDR3 DNA sequence: TGTGCCAGTAAGTTGGAATTGGGCACTGAAGCTTTCTTT.

Only one count was recorded for this clone. The chain couples TRBV27 to TRBJ2-7; D gene uncertain. CDR1 is MNHEY, CDR2 SMNVEV, per germline (reference sequence). This CDR3 comprises 11 residues. Trimming removed 5 bases from V and 3 bases from J, with 5 bases in between. The CDR3 DNA reads TGTGCCAGCAGTCCCGGCTACGAGCAGTACTTC. Translating it yields CASSPGYEQYF.

This clone showed up just a few times. This sequence joins TRBV7-8 and TRBJ1-1, with 10 bases lining up with TRBD1. Unmatched junction bases numbered 0, after V lost 1 base and J lost 4 bases. Germline CDR1 and CDR2: SGHVS and FQNEAQ. The CDR3 runs 14 residues. In DNA, the CDR3 is TGTGCCAGCAGCTTAGGGGACAGGGGCACTGAAGCTTTCTTT. Translating gives CASSLGDRGTEAFF. The full variable domain, completed using reference TRBV7-8 and TRBJ1-1, is GAGVSQSPRYKVAKRGQDVALRCDPISGHVSLFWYQQALGQGPEFLTYFQNEAQLDKSGLPSDRFFAERPEGSVSTLKIQRTQQEDSAVYLCASSLGDRGTEAFFGQGTRLTVV.